This T cell receptor beta chain was observed in a study of blood T cell repertoires in COVID-19. Turning to the study itself: Researchers got acute and convalescent COVID-19 samples from the United States, Italy and Spain. T cells, B-cell-depleted T cells, or PBMCs supplied cDNA or gDNA.

In the authors' methods: Researchers report that nucleated cell counts were estimated from reference gene primer amplification. TCRdb's copy holds only in-frame clones and misses some; the assay was immunoSEQ multiplex PCR. The DNA was the basis for D and trimming; V, J and clone size are from that table. The sample shows 30,000 to 40,000 clones, 93% of them seen only once. The CDR3 runs 14 residues. The V and J ends lost 6 bases and 7 bases respectively, with 13 bases between them. CDR1 and CDR2 from the germline V gene are SNHLY and FYNNEI. The chain joins TRBV2 to TRBJ1-6, with D unresolved. This sequence was found in a male donor with active COVID-19. Specimen: peripheral blood. CDR3 protein: CASRWEGSNSPLHF. The CDR3, as DNA: TGTGCCAGCAGGTGGGAGGGCAGCAATTCACCCCTCCACTTT.